The 24 T cell receptor beta chains given below trace back to one sample, sequenced in a study of human T cells and chemical hapten exposure. Indicated time point: pre-sensitization, week 0. Treatment described: therapeutic diphenylcyclopropenone sensitization with weekly scalp DPC. TCRdb redid the calling of the RACE reads with MiXCR, one entry per CDR3 protein. This table has around 330,000 distinct CDR3 sequences, 5.5% appearing once. Sequencing used whole blood, obtained in connection with sensitization to the hapten diphenylcyclopropenone (DPC). All receptors derive from a woman under 30 with alopecia areata. Some clones in this sample may be carry-over from other donors' samples.

This clonotype has just one count. Here the CDR3 DNA reads TGTGCCAGCAGCTTAGCTAAGACAGGCCTTCAAGAGACCCAGTACTTC. Its translation is CASSLAKTGLQETQYF. This rearrangement joins TRBV7-9 to TRBJ2-5; a weak D match, TRBD1 (6 bases). The CDR3 extends over 16 amino acids. CDR1 SEHNR and CDR2 FQNEAQ come from the germline V gene (reference sequence). With 0 bases removed from V and 2 bases from J, the gap between germline ends came to 13 bases.

This clonotype was seen a few times. The genes are TRBV6-5 and TRBJ1-2; tentatively, D is TRBD1 (6 bases). The CDR3 sequence is 14 residues long. Germline V lookup: CDR1 MNHEY, CDR2 SVGAGI. V lost 4 bases, J lost 3 bases, and 12 bases lay in between. CDR3 sequence (DNA): TGTGCCAGCAGTTCCGAGGACAGAGACTATGGCTACACCTTC. Amino acids: CASSSEDRDYGYTF.

In its sample, this clonotype was seen a few times. The chain combines TRBV7-9 with TRBJ1-3; TRBD1 is a possible D gene (5 bases). Trimming left V 2 bases short and J 0 bases short, with 17 bases between. This CDR3 spans 18 amino acids. CDR1 is SEHNR, CDR2 FQNEAQ, per germline (reference sequence). The DNA for the CDR3 is TGTGCCAGCAGCTTAAGTGCAGGGTCTATAACCTCTGGAAACACCATATATTTT. The encoded protein is CASSLSAGSITSGNTIYF.

This clonotype was found many times. The chain recombines TRBV9 with TRBJ1-5, with D possibly TRBD1 on 5 matching bases. The V end was cut by 8 bases, the J end by 7 bases, with 10 bases between. CDR3 length: 11 residues. The V gene's germline CDR1 is SGDLS and CDR2 YYNGEE. The CDR3 reads CASGGGQPQHF. The CDR3 region has the DNA TGTGCCAGTGGGGGGGGACAGCCCCAGCATTTT.

This clonotype was observed at least ten times. The rearrangement uses TRBV13 and TRBJ1-6; no reliable D call. The germline V and J ends were trimmed by 6 bases and 10 bases, with 13 bases remaining between them. Germline CDR1 PRHDT, CDR2 FYEKMQ (reference sequence). The CDR3 has 13 residues. The CDR3 loop is CASSPTRKSPLHF. The CDR3 nucleotides read TGTGCCAGCAGTCCGACAAGAAAGTCACCCCTCCACTTT.

This clonotype was counted only a few times. This rearrangement joins TRBV4-2 to TRBJ2-7; 8 positions match TRBD1. V lost 1 base to trimming and J lost 4 bases; unmatched junction nucleotides: 6. Germline CDR1 is LGHNA and CDR2 is YNFKEQ. The CDR3 totals 15 residues. The CDR3, as DNA: TGTGCCAGCAGCCAAGGAACAGGGGGGACTTACGAGCAGTACTTC. Translated, it gives CASSQGTGGTYEQYF.

CDR3 coding DNA: TGTGCCAGCAGCCAAGATCCGAGTTTCCTTGGCGAGCAGTTCTTC. Encoded protein: CASSQDPSFLGEQFF. The V call is TRBV3-1, the J call TRBJ2-1; D gene uncertain. This CDR3 is built from 15 residues. The germline CDR1 and CDR2 sequences are LGHDT and YNNKEL (reference sequence). Deletions cut 0 bases from V and 10 bases from J, with 16 bases between.

The rearrangement joins TRBV28 to TRBJ1-4, with 10 bases matching TRBD1. The germline gives CDR1 MDHEN, CDR2 SYDVKM. V lost 6 bases, J lost 8 bases, and 15 bases stayed unmatched. This CDR3 contains 17 residues. The CDR3 region is CASSPIGGQGQREKLFF. The CDR3 DNA follows: TGTGCCAGCAGCCCGATAGGGGGACAGGGGCAAAGGGAAAAACTGTTTTTT. Supplemented by reference TRBV28 and TRBJ1-4, the full variable domain reads DVKVTQSSRYLVKRTGEKVFLECVQDMDHENMFWYRQDPGLGLRLIYFSYDVKMKEKGDIPEGYSVSREKKERFSLILESASTNQTSMYLCASSPIGGQGQREKLFFGSGTQLSVL.

This clonotype has at least ten counts. The genes are TRBV6-5 and TRBJ1-5; D remains ambiguous. The CDR3 has 14 amino acids. Germline CDR1 is MNHEY and CDR2 is SVGAGI. V shed 2 bases and J shed 4 bases, with 9 bases lying between them. This CDR3 reads CASSYVAGNQPQHF. CDR3 coding DNA: TGTGCCAGCAGTTACGTGGCGGGGAATCAGCCCCAGCATTTT.

V usage is TRBV5-5 and J usage is TRBJ1-4, with D unresolved. CDR1 and CDR2 (germline): SGHKS, YYEKEE (reference sequence). Trimming pared 2 bases from V and 3 bases from J, leaving 8 bases between. The CDR3 spans 14 residues. Written as DNA, the CDR3 is TGTGCCAGCAGCTTACAACAGTCTAATGAAAAACTGTTTTTT. Translating gives CASSLQQSNEKLFF.

This clonotype was detected only a few times. This chain connects TRBV2 to TRBJ2-5; D uncertain. This CDR3 has 14 residues. CDR1 is SNHLY and CDR2 is FYNNEI in the germline V gene. The germline V and J ends were trimmed by 2 bases and 5 bases, with 12 bases remaining between them. This chain's CDR3 is CASSERLPLETQYF. CDR3 nucleotide sequence: TGTGCCAGCAGTGAACGACTCCCGCTGGAGACCCAGTACTTC.

This clonotype has ten or more counts. The chain links TRBV6-1 to TRBJ1-3; no clear D. There are 14 residues in the CDR3. V shed 5 bases and J shed 8 bases, with 16 bases lying between them. Germline values: CDR1 MNHNS, CDR2 SASEGT. CDR3 sequence (DNA): TGTGCCAGCAGTCTGATGGTGTATGGTCACACCATATATTTT. It translates to CASSLMVYGHTIYF.

This clonotype was recorded at least ten times. The chain carries TRBV4-1 and TRBJ1-5, with a tentative D call TRBD1 (5 bases). V lost 4 bases, J lost 6 bases, and 19 bases lay in between. CDR3 length: 16 residues. Germline V CDR1 and CDR2: MGHRA, YSYEKL. The CDR3 protein is CASSLLPAGFGQPQHF. The DNA of the CDR3 is TGCGCCAGCAGCCTACTCCCGGCAGGGTTCGGTCAGCCCCAGCATTTT.

The chain uses TRBV5-1 and TRBJ2-1, with 9 nucleotides matching TRBD2. The V gene end was trimmed by 5 bases and the J gene end by 4 bases; junction bases not matched to a gene: 10. The length of the CDR3 is 16 residues. Germline V CDR1 and CDR2: SGHRS, YFSETQ. DNA of the CDR3: TGCGCCAGCAGTCCGGGACTAGCAGCCTTTTACAATGAGCAGTTCTTC. It is translated as CASSPGLAAFYNEQFF.

This clonotype was recorded at least ten times. The V call is TRBV6-2 or TRBV6-3, the J call TRBJ2-7; D uncertain. The CDR3 sequence is 12 residues long. V was cut by 6 bases and J by 0 bases, with 6 bases left in between. Looked up from germline, CDR1 is MNHEY and CDR2 is SVGEGT. The CDR3 DNA reads TGTGCCAGCAGGACGACCTCCTACGAGCAGTACTTC. Residues: CASRTTSYEQYF.

The rearrangement links TRBV28 to TRBJ2-1; 12 nucleotides match TRBD2. Germline values: CDR1 MDHEN, CDR2 SYDVKM. After removal of 5 bases from V and 8 bases from J, the junction contained 7 bases not matched to a gene. The CDR3 length is 15 residues. The CDR3 region has the DNA TGTGCCAGCAGTCAAACTAGCGGGGGGCCCGATGAGCAGTTCTTC. Translated, it gives CASSQTSGGPDEQFF.

This clonotype occurred many times. This sequence joins TRBV6-2 or TRBV6-3 and TRBJ1-2; D not certain. The germline V gene has CDR1 MNHEY and CDR2 SVGEGT. Trimming shortened V by 2 bases and J by 4 bases, and 11 bases separated the two germline ends. The CDR3 has 14 amino acids. Written as DNA, the CDR3 is TGTGCCAGCAGTTACCCCGAGGGAGGCTATGGCTACACCTTC. Protein product: CASSYPEGGYGYTF.

This clonotype was detected ten times or more. The chain joins TRBV29-1 to TRBJ1-1; 9 positions agree with TRBD1. CDR3 length: 14 residues. Trimming took 7 bases from V and 3 from J; bases not matched to a gene: 9. Germline CDR1 is SQVTM and CDR2 is ANQGSEA. In nucleotides, the CDR3 is TGCAGCGGATGGACAGGGGAGTCCCACACTGAAGCTTTCTTT. Translating it yields CSGWTGESHTEAFF.

This clonotype showed up many times. The chain joins TRBV15 to TRBJ2-2, with 11 positions matching TRBD2. The junction had 4 bases not matched to a gene; V was cut back by 4 bases and J by 6 bases. Germline V gene sequence: CDR1 LNHNV, CDR2 YYDKDF (reference sequence). The CDR3 contains 15 residues. CDR3 sequence: CATSMGTSGAGELFF. DNA of the CDR3: TGTGCCACCAGCATGGGGACTAGCGGAGCCGGGGAGCTGTTTTTT.

This clonotype has a handful of counts. This rearrangement joins TRBV5-6 to TRBJ2-1; D gene unclear. With 1 base removed from V and 1 base from J, the gap between germline ends came to 12 bases. The germline V gene encodes CDR1 SGHDT and CDR2 YYEEEE. This CDR3 is 16 amino acids long. The CDR3 DNA is TGTGCCAGCAGCTTGTATATCGATCGGTCCTACAATGAGCAGTTCTTC. This codes for CASSLYIDRSYNEQFF.

The CDR3 DNA sequence: TGCAGCTTCGAGGGGGCTCCTCCTAATGAAAAACTGTTTTTT. It specifies CSFEGAPPNEKLFF. The chain uses TRBV20-1 and TRBJ1-4; 7 bases map to TRBD1. The germline V gene has CDR1 DFQATT and CDR2 SNEGSKA (reference sequence). This CDR3 has 14 amino acids.

J is TRBJ2-1 and V is TRBV19; 14 nucleotides agree with TRBD2. Germline values: CDR1 LNHDA, CDR2 SQIVND (reference sequence). Germline trimming cut 10 bases from V and 8 bases from J; bases unmatched to any gene: 4. The CDR3 covers 13 residues. Written as DNA, the CDR3 is TGTGCCACCGGGACTAGCGGGGGCGATGAGCAGTTCTTC. Residues: CATGTSGGDEQFF.

This clonotype was seen ten or more times. J is TRBJ2-1 and V is TRBV7-3; D is unclear. Trimming pared 2 bases from V and 8 bases from J, leaving 7 bases between. The CDR3 is 12 residues long. CDR1 SGHTA and CDR2 FQGTGA come from the germline V gene. The CDR3 region is CASSLGLDEQFF. In nucleotides, the CDR3 is TGTGCCAGCAGCTTAGGTCTGGATGAGCAGTTCTTC.

CDR3 in amino acids: CASSPVKGTDTQYF. The CDR3 bases are TGTGCCAGCAGCCCCGTAAAGGGCACAGATACGCAGTATTTT. The chain is built from TRBV3-1 and TRBJ2-3; D gene ambiguous. Germline V gene sequence: CDR1 LGHDT, CDR2 YNNKEL (reference sequence). Trimming pared 4 bases from V and 1 base from J, leaving 9 bases between. The CDR3 is 14 amino acids.